The T cell receptor beta chain under discussion was sequenced for a study of vaccination and CD4 T cells after COVID-19. This sample's treatment: roughly nine-day PBMC culture with coronavirus spike peptide pools or control peptides (ViraFEST assay). Expanded clonotypes were found by TCR sequencing after peptide-pool stimulation (ViraFEST). Negative selection isolated the CD4+ T cells once the cells had been cultured for around 11 days. CDR1 MGHRA and CDR2 YSYEKL come from the germline V gene. V was cut by 0 bases and J by 0 bases, with 9 bases left in between. The CDR3 length is 16 residues. In the case of this clonotype: Its antigen is not identified.

Sequenced with the Oncomine TCR Beta short-read assay was DNA taken from cultured CD4+ T cells. Each CDR3 protein gets one entry after TCRdb re-called the PCR reads with MiXCR. Of around 14,000 distinct CDR3 sequences in the sample, 40% to 60% were seen once. The sequencing sample was made of CD4+ T cells from blood, cultured in vitro. The clonotype comes from a human donor who had recovered from COVID-19. The genes are TRBV4-1 and TRBJ1-3; tentative D call: TRBD1 (6 bases). This CDR3 is CASSQEQGDSGNTIYF. The CDR3 DNA follows: TGCGCCAGCAGCCAAGAACAGGGAGACTCTGGAAACACCATATATTTT.